These 28 T cell receptor beta chains were sequenced from one sample in a study of beta chain features in type 1 diabetes. Study-wide findings and caveats: TCRB CDR3s from Type 1 diabetes patients were moderately but significantly shorter in all four CD4+ subsets.

Their cognate antigens are unknown. Expressed TCRB transcripts were sequenced because the isolated RNA had all been reverse transcribed beforehand. Here immunoSEQ multiplex PCR was the method, and the copy in TCRdb shows in-frame clones only, minus some. The sample lists 600,000 to 700,000 clones; 12% were seen once. Material for sequencing was naive CD4+ T cells from blood. These receptors were obtained from a man aged 25 to 40 with type 1 diabetes.

The J gene is TRBJ1-2, the V gene TRBV30, with D possibly being TRBD1 (6 bases). Germline V lookup: CDR1 GTSNPN, CDR2 SVGIG (reference sequence). Trimming took 0 bases from V and 2 from J, leaving 19 bases between them. The CDR3 sequence is 17 residues long. The CDR3 coding sequence is TGTGCCTGGAGTGTATTCGGAGGGGACAACAGGAACTATGGCTACACCTTC. It translates to CAWSVFGGDNRNYGYTF.

There are many counts of this clone. The V gene is TRBV7-2, the J gene TRBJ2-5; 10 bases align to TRBD2. The germline CDR1 and CDR2 sequences are SGHTA and FQGNSA. The CDR3 consists of 13 residues. The V gene end was trimmed by 8 bases and the J gene end by 5 bases; junction bases not matched to a gene: 5. This CDR3 is CASEASGGETQYF. Written as DNA, the CDR3 is TGTGCCAGCGAGGCTAGCGGGGGTGAGACCCAGTACTTC.

The V and J genes are TRBV27 and TRBJ2-7; 7 bases are shared with TRBD1. Germline lookup yields CDR1 MNHEY and CDR2 SMNVEV (reference sequence). The CDR3 spans 16 residues. V lost 5 bases to trimming and J lost 3 bases; unmatched junction nucleotides: 13. The CDR3 bases are TGTGCCAGCAGTCCTAAACCTCGACAGGGTGGCTACGAGCAGTACTTC. Protein: CASSPKPRQGGYEQYF.

V is TRBV5-4 and J is TRBJ1-6; D may be TRBD1 (5 bases). V dropped 4 bases and J dropped 7 bases, with 12 bases sitting between them. The CDR3 spans 14 residues. The V gene's germline CDR1 is SGHNT and CDR2 YYREEE (reference sequence). CDR3 in DNA: TGTGCCAGCAGCAAGGGACTTAGGAATTCACCCCTCCACTTT. Translation: CASSKGLRNSPLHF.

The chain employs TRBV2 and TRBJ1-2, with a possible D match to TRBD1 (6 bases). Germline-derived CDR1 and CDR2 are SNHLY and FYNNEI. There are 12 residues in the CDR3. The ends were cut back, 4 bases at V and 8 bases at J, with 11 bases in the middle. Here the CDR3 reads CASSGTALGYTF. The CDR3 region has the DNA TGTGCCAGCAGTGGGACAGCCCTGGGCTACACCTTC. Full variable domain (rest looked up from reference TRBV2 and TRBJ1-2): EPEVTQTPSHQVTQMGQEVILRCVPISNHLYFYWYRQILGQKVEFLVSFYNNEISEKSEIFDDQFSVERPDGSNFTLKIRSTKLEDSAMYFCASSGTALGYTFGSGTRLTVV.

The rearrangement links TRBV2 to TRBJ1-6; TRBD1 matches 7 bases. The junction had 7 bases not matched to a gene; V was cut back by 8 bases and J by 6 bases. Germline CDR1 is SNHLY and CDR2 is FYNNEI. This CDR3 has 14 residues. CDR3 sequence (DNA): TGTGCCAGCCAACCGGGACAGAGTAATTCACCCCTCCACTTT. Translation: CASQPGQSNSPLHF.

The V and J genes are TRBV7-2 and TRBJ2-1, with D unresolved. This CDR3 spans 15 amino acids. CDR1 is SGHTA and CDR2 is FQGNSA in the germline V gene. CDR3 in amino acids: CAIFTTVNFYNEQFF. Here the CDR3 DNA reads TGTGCTATCTTTACGACGGTGAACTTCTACAATGAGCAGTTCTTC. The full variable domain, in which reference TRBV7-2 and TRBJ2-1 provide the parts outside the CDR3, is GAGVSQSPSNKVTEKGKDVELRCDPISGHTALYWYRQSLGQGLEFLIYFQGNSAPDKSGLPSDRFSAERTGGSVSTLTIQRTQQEDSAVYLCAIFTTVNFYNEQFFGPGTRLTVL.

This chain connects TRBV5-4 to TRBJ1-1; no clear D gene. Deletions cut 0 bases from V and 0 bases from J, with 9 bases between. The CDR3 consists of 15 residues. The germline gives CDR1 SGHNT, CDR2 YYREEE (reference sequence). CDR3 residues: CASSLGTRMNTEAFF. The CDR3 DNA reads TGTGCCAGCAGCTTGGGGACCCGAATGAACACTGAAGCTTTCTTT.

Only a few counts were recorded for this clone. The chain joins TRBV7-2 to TRBJ1-1, with D possibly being TRBD1 (5 bases). In germline, CDR1 is SGHTA, CDR2 FQGNSA. The CDR3 is made up of 14 amino acids. Trimming removed 2 bases at V and 1 base at J, with 8 bases between. The DNA for the CDR3 is TGTGCCAGCAGCTTAAATACAGGGAACACTGAAGCTTTCTTT. As protein: CASSLNTGNTEAFF.

This clone occurred a few times. The genes are TRBV2 and TRBJ1-5; the match to TRBD1 covers 9 bases. Germline V gene data show CDR1 as SNHLY and CDR2 as FYNNEI. V was clipped by 5 bases and J by 3 bases; unmatched bases: 11. The CDR3 is 17 amino acids. The CDR3: CASSTYRDRENNQPQHF. Written as DNA, the CDR3 is TGTGCCAGCAGTACCTATCGGGACAGGGAGAACAATCAGCCCCAGCATTTT. The full variable domain, completed using reference TRBV2 and TRBJ1-5, is EPEVTQTPSHQVTQMGQEVILRCVPISNHLYFYWYRQILGQKVEFLVSFYNNEISEKSEIFDDQFSVERPDGSNFTLKIRSTKLEDSAMYFCASSTYRDRENNQPQHFGDGTRLSIL.

The rearrangement links TRBV7-2 to TRBJ1-2; a weak D match, TRBD1 (6 bases). Germline values: CDR1 SGHTA, CDR2 FQGNSA. V gave up 0 bases and J gave up 5 bases, with 13 bases separating them. The CDR3 sequence is 15 residues long. The DNA of the CDR3 is TGTGCCAGCAGCTTAGCGGGTGGGGGCGGGTATGGCTACACCTTC. Encoded protein: CASSLAGGGGYGYTF.

This rearrangement joins TRBV6-1 to TRBJ2-5; 12 nucleotides line up with TRBD1. Germline trimming cut 4 bases from V and 4 bases from J; bases unmatched to any gene: 7. From germline, CDR1 is MNHNS and CDR2 SASEGT. CDR3 length: 16 residues. The CDR3 coding sequence is TGTGCCAGCAGTGCGGGACAGGGGGCGCGCCCAGAGACCCAGTACTTC. This gives the protein CASSAGQGARPETQYF.

The chain employs TRBV7-3 and TRBJ2-3; 12 positions match TRBD2. The CDR3 loop spans 18 amino acids. V trimming: 1 base; J trimming: 1 base; junction bases outside the gene matches: 6. Germline CDR1 and CDR2: SGHTA and FQGTGA. The CDR3, as DNA: TGTGCCAGCAGCTTAAAGACTAGCGGGGGCCGAGGCACAGATACGCAGTATTTT. Its translation: CASSLKTSGGRGTDTQYF.

The J gene is TRBJ1-6, the V gene TRBV18; maybe TRBD1 (6 bases). Trimming removed 2 bases at V and 10 bases at J, with 15 bases between. Germline V lookup: CDR1 KGHSH, CDR2 LQKENI. The CDR3 runs to 15 residues. CDR3 nucleotides: TGTGCCAGCTCACCAACGACCCAGGGGCGATCACCCCTCCACTTT. Protein: CASSPTTQGRSPLHF.

This clone turned up a few times. The chain uses TRBV7-2 and TRBJ1-1; D perhaps matches TRBD1 (5 bases). The germline CDR1 and CDR2 sequences are SGHTA and FQGNSA. Trimming cost V 8 bases and J 11 bases, with 21 bases left between them. The CDR3 runs to 13 residues. The CDR3 DNA reads as TGTGCCAGCTCCTTAATAGGGGTGGCGGGTGCTTTCTTT. Encoded protein: CASSLIGVAGAFF. Supplemented by reference TRBV7-2 and TRBJ1-1, the full variable domain reads GAGVSQSPSNKVTEKGKDVELRCDPISGHTALYWYRQSLGQGLEFLIYFQGNSAPDKSGLPSDRFSAERTGGSVSTLTIQRTQQEDSAVYLCASSLIGVAGAFFGQGTRLTVV.

This clone has a handful of counts. Other DNA sequences in the same sample also yield this CDR3. This chain links TRBV5-1 with TRBJ1-5; D gene uncertain. V was shortened by 0 bases and J by 1 base, with 2 bases between the two germline ends. The CDR3 totals 13 residues. Per the germline V gene, CDR1 is SGHRS and CDR2 is YFSETQ. CDR3 bases: TGCGCCAGCAGCTTGGGGAGCAATCAGCCCCAGCATTTT. This sequence encodes CASSLGSNQPQHF.

The genes are TRBV11-2 and TRBJ2-1; D is perhaps TRBD1 (5 bases). The germline V gene has CDR1 SGHAT and CDR2 FQNNGV. Trimming removed 4 bases at V and 8 bases at J, with 15 bases between. The CDR3 length is 14 residues. CDR3 bases: TGTGCCAGCAGCTCAAACGACCAGGGCGATGAGCAGTTCTTC. Its translation is CASSSNDQGDEQFF. The whole variable domain, filled in from reference TRBV11-2 and TRBJ2-1, reads EAGVAQSPRYKIIEKRQSVAFWCNPISGHATLYWYQQILGQGPKLLIQFQNNGVVDDSQLPKDRFSAERLKGVDSTLKIQPAKLEDSAVYLCASSSNDQGDEQFFGPGTRLTVL.

This clone was detected only a few times. The chain recombines TRBV7-2 with TRBJ2-1; D unresolved. Germline assignment: CDR1 SGHTA and CDR2 FQGNSA. Trimming pared 6 bases from V and 1 base from J, leaving 7 bases between. The CDR3 loop spans 13 amino acids. Here the CDR3 reads CASRGRSYNEQFF. For the CDR3, the DNA is TGTGCCAGCAGAGGACGTTCCTACAATGAGCAGTTCTTC. Full variable domain (remainder filled in from reference TRBV7-2 and TRBJ2-1): GAGVSQSPSNKVTEKGKDVELRCDPISGHTALYWYRQSLGQGLEFLIYFQGNSAPDKSGLPSDRFSAERTGGSVSTLTIQRTQQEDSAVYLCASRGRSYNEQFFGPGTRLTVL.

This clone was seen only a few times. The rearrangement joins TRBV30 to TRBJ2-7; D is unresolved. This CDR3 spans 12 amino acids. Looked up from germline, CDR1 is GTSNPN and CDR2 is SVGIG (reference sequence). V lost 0 bases to trimming and J lost 10 bases, with 13 bases between them. In nucleotides, the CDR3 is TGTGCCTGGAGTGTAGGGCCGTGGATACAGTACTTC. Translated: CAWSVGPWIQYF.

This chain connects TRBV6-5 to TRBJ1-3, with 8 positions matching TRBD1. The CDR3 sequence is 14 residues long. V shed 6 bases and J 1 base; nucleotides not matched to a gene: 2. The V gene's germline CDR1 is MNHEY and CDR2 SVGAGI. CDR3 DNA: TGTGCCAGCAGGGACAGGGTTTCTGGAAACACCATATATTTT. Its protein is CASRDRVSGNTIYF.

The chain is built from TRBV7-2 and TRBJ2-2, with unresolved D. The V gene lost 5 bases and the J gene lost 3 bases, with 7 bases spanning the gap. The CDR3 consists of 13 residues. Per the germline V gene, CDR1 is SGHTA and CDR2 is FQGNSA. The chain's CDR3 is CASSPGDTGELFF. For the CDR3, the DNA is TGTGCCAGCAGCCCGGGCGACACCGGGGAGCTGTTTTTT.

The rearrangement joins TRBV7-8 to TRBJ2-3; no reliable D call. Germline V gene data show CDR1 as SGHVS and CDR2 as FQNEAQ. V was shortened by 4 bases and J by 5 bases, with 7 bases between the two germline ends. This CDR3 spans 12 amino acids. The CDR3: CASSSNRDTQYF. Here the CDR3 DNA reads TGTGCCAGCAGCTCGAATAGAGATACGCAGTATTTT.

The chain carries TRBV30 and TRBJ1-4, with unresolved D. Trimming stripped 1 base from V and 6 bases from J, with 15 bases between. The CDR3 extends over 15 amino acids. The V gene's germline CDR1 is GTSNPN and CDR2 SVGIG (reference sequence). CDR3 sequence: CAWSGLGGLDEKLFF. The CDR3 bases are TGTGCCTGGAGTGGCCTAGGAGGGTTAGATGAAAAACTGTTTTTT.

This clone showed up just a few times. V and J are TRBV25-1 and TRBJ1-6; D unresolved. Germline V gives CDR1 MGHDK, CDR2 SYGVNS. This CDR3 is 12 amino acids long. V lost 5 bases, J lost 9 bases, and 8 bases lay in between. CDR3 bases: TGTGCCAGCAGTAGGATGGTTTCACCCCTCCACTTT. It encodes CASSRMVSPLHF.

The genes are TRBV7-2 and TRBJ1-6, with D possibly TRBD1 on 5 matching bases. This CDR3 spans 13 amino acids. The ends were cut back, 5 bases at V and 9 bases at J, with 11 bases in the middle. The germline gives CDR1 SGHTA, CDR2 FQGNSA. CDR3 amino acids: CASSRDRGSPLHF. Written as DNA, the CDR3 is TGTGCCAGCAGCCGGGACCGGGGTTCACCCCTCCACTTT.

This chain's CDR3 is CSARLATYEQYF. The CDR3 DNA sequence: TGCAGCGCCCGACTAGCGACCTACGAGCAGTACTTC. The chain has TRBV29-1 and TRBJ2-7, with 8 bases lining up with TRBD2. Germline V gene sequence: CDR1 SQVTM, CDR2 ANQGSEA. The CDR3 has 12 residues. Trimming took 7 bases from V and 2 from J; bases not matched to a gene: 4.

The V call is TRBV27, the J call TRBJ1-2; D remains unclear. Germline V CDR1 and CDR2: MNHEY, SMNVEV (reference sequence). With 7 bases removed from V and 1 base from J, the gap between germline ends came to 13 bases. The CDR3 totals 14 residues. CDR3: CASKREDDNYGYTF. DNA for the CDR3: TGTGCCAGCAAACGGGAAGATGATAACTATGGCTACACCTTC.

This clone has more than one count but fewer than ten. This chain links TRBV5-4 with TRBJ2-1; the D is unclear. Trimming removed 4 bases at V and 6 bases at J, with 14 bases between. The CDR3 is made up of 14 amino acids. Germline assignment: CDR1 SGHNT and CDR2 YYREEE (reference sequence). The CDR3 reads CASSPPGRLNEQFF. CDR3 coding DNA: TGTGCCAGCAGCCCCCCTGGACGCCTCAATGAGCAGTTCTTC.